This T cell receptor (beta chain) came from a study of OX40 agonist ivuxolimab in advanced cancers. As for the study in general: While on treatment, patients had intravenous ivuxolimab at 0.01 to 10 mg/kg every 2 weeks. Overall study results and limits: Clonal expansion by week 6 occurred in CD4+ and CD8+ blood T cells (at 0.1 to 3.0 mg/kg). There were also nonresponders showing low normalized T-cell clonal expansion.

Autoimmune disease history or systemic immunosuppression meant exclusion. With respect to this clone: Its cognate antigen is unknown.

Sequencing was performed with immunoSEQ multiplex PCR; in TCRdb, only in-frame clones are kept and a portion is missing. Of fewer than 40,000 clones in the sample, over 60% are singletons; the top ten hold around 12%. This clonotype originated in an adult with an advanced solid tumor such as melanoma, head and neck, liver or kidney cancer. Sequenced here: CD4+ or CD8+ T cells sorted from blood, sampled in a trial of the OX40 agonist ivuxolimab.

The chain's CDR3 is CASSFAGAGDEQYF. The CDR3 region has the DNA TGTGCCAGCAGCTTCGCGGGGGCTGGGGACGAGCAGTACTTC. The gene calls are TRBV11-2 and TRBJ2-7; TRBD2 might be the D (7 bases). Germline assignment: CDR1 SGHAT and CDR2 FQNNGV. Trimming cost V 3 bases and J 5 bases, with 14 bases left between them. The CDR3 runs to 14 residues.